The T cell receptor (beta chain) under discussion was sequenced for a study of molecular identifiers for immune sequencing clone quantification. CDR3 size: 18 residues. The germline gives CDR1 KGHDR, CDR2 SFDVKD. Trimming left V 3 bases short and J 5 bases short, with 24 bases between. One entry per CDR3 protein, called by TCRdb with MiXCR from the PCR reads. Among 60,000 to 70,000 distinct CDR3 sequences listed, 17% were seen once. The TCR originated in a human donor in good health. Some libraries in this study had Jurkat cell RNA spiked in. The sequencing sample was made of naive CD8+ T cells from blood, with Jurkat cell RNA spiked in. The subset here: FACS-sorted CD8+CD4-CCR7+CD45RA+ naive T cells. V usage is TRBV24-1 and J usage is TRBJ2-5; possibly TRBD1 for D (5 bases). Here the CDR3 DNA reads TGTGCCACCAGTGATGCCCGAGGTGGGGCGGACCCTTGGGAGACCCAGTACTTC. The encoded protein is CATSDARGGADPWETQYF.